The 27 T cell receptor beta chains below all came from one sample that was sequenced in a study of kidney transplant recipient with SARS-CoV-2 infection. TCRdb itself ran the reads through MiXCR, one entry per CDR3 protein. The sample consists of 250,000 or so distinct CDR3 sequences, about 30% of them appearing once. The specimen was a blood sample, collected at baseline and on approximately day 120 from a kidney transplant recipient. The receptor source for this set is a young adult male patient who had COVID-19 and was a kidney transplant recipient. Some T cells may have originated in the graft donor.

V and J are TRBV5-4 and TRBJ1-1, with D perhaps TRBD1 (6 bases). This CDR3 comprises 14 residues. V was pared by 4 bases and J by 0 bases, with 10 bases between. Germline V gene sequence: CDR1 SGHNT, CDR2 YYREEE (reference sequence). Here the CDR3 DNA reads TGTGCCAGCAGCCAGGGACACCTGAACACTGAAGCTTTCTTT. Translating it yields CASSQGHLNTEAFF.

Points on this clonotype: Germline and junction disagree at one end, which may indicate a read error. CDR3 region: CASGLALLTSGRSYSEQFF. The CDR3, as DNA: TGTGCTAGTGGTTTGGCCCTCCTTACTAGCGGGAGATCTTACAGTGAGCAGTTCTTC. The genes are TRBV12-5 and TRBJ2-1, with TRBD2 matching over 11 bases. Germline loops: CDR1 LGHNT, CDR2 FRNRAP. The CDR3 is 19 residues long.

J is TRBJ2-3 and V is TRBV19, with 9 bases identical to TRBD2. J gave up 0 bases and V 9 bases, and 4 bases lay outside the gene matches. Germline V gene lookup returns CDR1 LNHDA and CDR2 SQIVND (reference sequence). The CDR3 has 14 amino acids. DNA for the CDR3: TGTGCCAGCCAGAGCGGGGGGAGCACAGATACGCAGTATTTT. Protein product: CASQSGGSTDTQYF.

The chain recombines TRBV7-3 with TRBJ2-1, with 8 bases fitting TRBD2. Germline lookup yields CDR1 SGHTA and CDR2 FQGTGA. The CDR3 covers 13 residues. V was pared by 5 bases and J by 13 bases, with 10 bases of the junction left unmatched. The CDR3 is CASSLYVAGLQFF. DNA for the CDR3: TGTGCCAGCAGCCTATACGTAGCGGGATTACAGTTCTTC. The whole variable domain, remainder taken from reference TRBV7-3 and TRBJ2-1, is GAGVSQTPSNKVTEKGKYVELRCDPISGHTALYWYRQSLGQGPEFLIYFQGTGAADDSGLPNDRFFAVRPEGSVSTLKIQRTERGDSAVYLCASSLYVAGLQFFGPGTRLTVL.

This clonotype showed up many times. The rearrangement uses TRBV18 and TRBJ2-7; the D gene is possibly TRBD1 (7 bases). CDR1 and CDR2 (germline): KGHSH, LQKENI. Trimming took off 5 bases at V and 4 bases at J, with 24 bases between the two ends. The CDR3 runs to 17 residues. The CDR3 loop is CASSTTGIPSAGYEQYF. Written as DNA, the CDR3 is TGTGCCAGCTCAACGACAGGGATCCCCTCCGCGGGGTACGAGCAGTACTTC.

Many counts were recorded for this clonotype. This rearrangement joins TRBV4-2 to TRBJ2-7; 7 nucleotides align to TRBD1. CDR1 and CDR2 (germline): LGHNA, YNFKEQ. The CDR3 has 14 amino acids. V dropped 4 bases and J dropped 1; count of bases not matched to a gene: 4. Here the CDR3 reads CASSRGQASYEQYF. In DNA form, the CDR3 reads TGTGCCAGCAGCCGTGGACAGGCTTCCTACGAGCAGTACTTC.

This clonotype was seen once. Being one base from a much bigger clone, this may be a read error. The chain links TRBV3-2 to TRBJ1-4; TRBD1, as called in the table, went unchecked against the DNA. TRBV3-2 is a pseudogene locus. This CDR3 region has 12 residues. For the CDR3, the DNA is TGTGCCAGTAAACAGGAGAATGAAAAACTGTTTTTT. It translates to CASKQENEKLFF.

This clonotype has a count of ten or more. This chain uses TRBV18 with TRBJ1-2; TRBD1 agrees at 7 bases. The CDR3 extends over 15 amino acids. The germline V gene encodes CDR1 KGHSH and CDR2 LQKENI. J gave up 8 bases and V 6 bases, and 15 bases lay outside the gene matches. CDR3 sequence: CASSPTRDSFLGYTF. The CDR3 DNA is TGTGCCAGCTCGCCCACCCGGGACAGTTTCCTCGGCTACACCTTC.

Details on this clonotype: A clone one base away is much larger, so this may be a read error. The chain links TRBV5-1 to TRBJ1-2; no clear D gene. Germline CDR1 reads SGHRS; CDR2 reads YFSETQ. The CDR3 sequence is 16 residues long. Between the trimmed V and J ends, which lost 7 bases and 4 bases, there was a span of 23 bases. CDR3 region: CASFRGSVRKAYGYTF. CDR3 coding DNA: TGCGCCAGCTTTAGAGGATCGGTTCGAAAGGCCTATGGCTACACCTTC. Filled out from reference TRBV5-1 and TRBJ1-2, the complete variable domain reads KAGVTQTPRYLIKTRGQQVTLSCSPISGHRSVSWYQQTPGQGLQFLFEYFSETQRNKGNFPGRFSGRQFSNSRSEMNVSTLELGDSALYLCASFRGSVRKAYGYTFGSGTRLTVV.

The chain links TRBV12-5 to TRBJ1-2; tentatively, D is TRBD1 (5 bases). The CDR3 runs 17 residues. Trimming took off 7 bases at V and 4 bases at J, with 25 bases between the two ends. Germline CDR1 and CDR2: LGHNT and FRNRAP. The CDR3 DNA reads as TGTGCTAGTGATGAGCGGATTTTGCAGGGAAAGACCTATGGCTACACCTTC. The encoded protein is CASDERILQGKTYGYTF.

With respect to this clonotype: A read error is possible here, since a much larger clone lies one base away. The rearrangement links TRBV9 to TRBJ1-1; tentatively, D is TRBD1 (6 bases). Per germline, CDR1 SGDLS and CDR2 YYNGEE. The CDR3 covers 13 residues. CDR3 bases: TGTGCCAACAGCGTAGGGGGGGACACTGAAGCTTTCTTT. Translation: CANSVGGDTEAFF.

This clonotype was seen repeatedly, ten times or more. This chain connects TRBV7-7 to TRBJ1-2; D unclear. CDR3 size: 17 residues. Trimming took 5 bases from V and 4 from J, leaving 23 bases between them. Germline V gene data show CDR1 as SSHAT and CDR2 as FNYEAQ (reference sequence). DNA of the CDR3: TGTGCCAGCAGCATATGTTATAAGTGCCGAAAGACCTATGGCTACACCTTC. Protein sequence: CASSICYKCRKTYGYTF.

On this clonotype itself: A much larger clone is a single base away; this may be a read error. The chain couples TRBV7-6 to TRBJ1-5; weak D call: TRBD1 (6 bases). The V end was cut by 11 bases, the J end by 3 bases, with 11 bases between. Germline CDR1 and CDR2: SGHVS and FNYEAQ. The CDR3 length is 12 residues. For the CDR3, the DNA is TGTGCCTCAGGGGTCGACAATCAGCCCCAGCATTTT. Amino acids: CASGVDNQPQHF.

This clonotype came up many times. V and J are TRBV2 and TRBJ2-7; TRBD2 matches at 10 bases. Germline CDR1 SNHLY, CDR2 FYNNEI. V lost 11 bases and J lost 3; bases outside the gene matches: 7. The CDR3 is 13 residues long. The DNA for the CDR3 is TGTGCCTCCCTAGCGGGGGCCTTCTACGAGCAGTACTTC. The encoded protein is CASLAGAFYEQYF. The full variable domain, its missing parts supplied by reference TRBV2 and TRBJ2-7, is EPEVTQTPSHQVTQMGQEVILRCVPISNHLYFYWYRQILGQKVEFLVSFYNNEISEKSEIFDDQFSVERPDGSNFTLKIRSTKLEDSAMYFCASLAGAFYEQYFGPGTRLTVT.

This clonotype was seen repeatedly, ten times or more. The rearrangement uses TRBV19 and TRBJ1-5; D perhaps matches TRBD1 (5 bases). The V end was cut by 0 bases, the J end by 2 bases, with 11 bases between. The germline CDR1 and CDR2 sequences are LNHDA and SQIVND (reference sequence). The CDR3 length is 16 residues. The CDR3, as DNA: TGTGCCAGTAGTATAGATCACGACAGTGGCAATCAGCCCCAGCATTTT. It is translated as CASSIDHDSGNQPQHF.

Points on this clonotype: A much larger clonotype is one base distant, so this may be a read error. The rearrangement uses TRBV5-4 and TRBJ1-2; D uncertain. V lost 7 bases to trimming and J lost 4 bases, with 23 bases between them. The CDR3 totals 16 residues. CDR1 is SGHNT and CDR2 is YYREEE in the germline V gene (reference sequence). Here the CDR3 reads CASQVCAPGKTYGYTF. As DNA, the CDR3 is TGTGCCAGCCAAGTATGCGCACCAGGAAAGACCTATGGCTACACCTTC.

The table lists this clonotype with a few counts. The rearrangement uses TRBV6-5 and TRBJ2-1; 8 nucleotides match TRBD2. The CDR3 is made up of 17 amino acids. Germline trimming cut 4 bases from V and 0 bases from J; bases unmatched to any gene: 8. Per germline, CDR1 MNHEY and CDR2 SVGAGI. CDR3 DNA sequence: TGTGCCAGCAGTTTCCACGGGGGGGCGAGCTCCTACAATGAGCAGTTCTTC. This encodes CASSFHGGASSYNEQFF.

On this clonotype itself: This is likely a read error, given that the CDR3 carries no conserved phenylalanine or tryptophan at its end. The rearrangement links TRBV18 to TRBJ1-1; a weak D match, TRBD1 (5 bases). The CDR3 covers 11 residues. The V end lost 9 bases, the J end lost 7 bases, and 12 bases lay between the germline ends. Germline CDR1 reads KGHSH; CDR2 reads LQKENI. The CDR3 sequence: CARSRGDEAFS. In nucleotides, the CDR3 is TGTGCCAGATCCCGGGGGGATGAAGCTTTCTCT.

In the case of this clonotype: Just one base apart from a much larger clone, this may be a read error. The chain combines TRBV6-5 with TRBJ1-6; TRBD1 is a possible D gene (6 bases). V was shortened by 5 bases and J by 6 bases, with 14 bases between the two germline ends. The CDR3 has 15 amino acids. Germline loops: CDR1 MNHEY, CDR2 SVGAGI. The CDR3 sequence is CASSLLTGVNSPLHF. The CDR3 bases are TGTGCCAGCAGTCTTCTGACAGGAGTTAATTCACCCCTCCACTTT.

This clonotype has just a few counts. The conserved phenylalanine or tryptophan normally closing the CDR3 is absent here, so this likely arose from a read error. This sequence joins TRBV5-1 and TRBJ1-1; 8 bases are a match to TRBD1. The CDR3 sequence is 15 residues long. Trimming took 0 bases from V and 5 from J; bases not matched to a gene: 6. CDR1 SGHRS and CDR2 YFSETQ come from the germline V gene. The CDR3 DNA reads TGCGCCAGCAGCTTGGGCGACAGGGGAGTGACTGAAGCTTTCTCT. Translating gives CASSLGDRGVTEAFS.

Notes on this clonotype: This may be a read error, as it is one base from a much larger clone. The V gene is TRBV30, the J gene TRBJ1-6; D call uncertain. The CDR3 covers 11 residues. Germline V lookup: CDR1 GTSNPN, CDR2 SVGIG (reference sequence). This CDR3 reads CAWRKFSPPHF. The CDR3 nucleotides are TGTGCCTGGAGGAAGTTTTCACCCCCCCACTTT.

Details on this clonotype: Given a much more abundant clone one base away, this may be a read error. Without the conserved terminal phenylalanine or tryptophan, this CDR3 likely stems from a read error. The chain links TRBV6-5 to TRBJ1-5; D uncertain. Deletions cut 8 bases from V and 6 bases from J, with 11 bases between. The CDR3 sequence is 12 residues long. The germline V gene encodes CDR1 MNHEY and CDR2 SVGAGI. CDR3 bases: TGTGCCAGCGGGAGGCCGGGTCAGCCCCAGCATCTT. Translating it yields CASGRPGQPQHL.

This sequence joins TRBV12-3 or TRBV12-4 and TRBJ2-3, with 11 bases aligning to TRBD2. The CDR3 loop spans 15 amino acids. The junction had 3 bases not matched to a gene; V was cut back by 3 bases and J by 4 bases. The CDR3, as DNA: TGTGCCAGCAGTTTGGATAGCGGGAGGGCAGATACGCAGTATTTT. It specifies CASSLDSGRADTQYF.

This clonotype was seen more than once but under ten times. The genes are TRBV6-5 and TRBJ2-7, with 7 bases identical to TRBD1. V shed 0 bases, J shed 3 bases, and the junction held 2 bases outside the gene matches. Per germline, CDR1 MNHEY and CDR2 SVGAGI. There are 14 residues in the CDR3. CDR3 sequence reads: CASSYSGQHYEQYF. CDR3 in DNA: TGTGCCAGCAGTTACTCGGGACAGCACTACGAGCAGTACTTC.

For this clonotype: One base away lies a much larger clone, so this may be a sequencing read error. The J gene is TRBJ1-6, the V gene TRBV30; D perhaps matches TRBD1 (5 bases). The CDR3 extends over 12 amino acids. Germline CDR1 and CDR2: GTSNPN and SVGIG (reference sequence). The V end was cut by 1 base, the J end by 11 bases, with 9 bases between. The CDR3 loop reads CAWSGGGTPLHF. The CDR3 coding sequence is TGTGCCTGGAGTGGCGGGGGGACACCCCTCCACTTT. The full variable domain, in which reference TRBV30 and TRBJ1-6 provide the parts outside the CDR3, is SQTIHQWPATLVQPVGSPLSLECTVEGTSNPNLYWYRQAAGRGLQLLFYSVGIGQISSEVPQNLSASRPQDRQFILSSKKLLLSDSGFYLCAWSGGGTPLHFGNGTRLTVT.

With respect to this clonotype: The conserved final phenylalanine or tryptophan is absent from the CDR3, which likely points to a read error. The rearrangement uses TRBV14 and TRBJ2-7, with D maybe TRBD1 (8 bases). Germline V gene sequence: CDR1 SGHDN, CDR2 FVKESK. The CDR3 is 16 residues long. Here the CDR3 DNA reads TGTGCCGGCAGCCCGACAGCGGGACAGGAGACCTACGAGCAGTACCTC. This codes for CAGSPTAGQETYEQYL.

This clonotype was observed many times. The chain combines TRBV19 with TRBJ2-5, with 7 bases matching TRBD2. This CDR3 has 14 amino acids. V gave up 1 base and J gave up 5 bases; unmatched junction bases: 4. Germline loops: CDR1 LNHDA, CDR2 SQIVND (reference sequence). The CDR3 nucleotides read TGTGCCAGTAGTATAGGAATGGGAGGGGAGACCCAGTACTTC. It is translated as CASSIGMGGETQYF.